The clone carrying this T cell receptor (beta chain) has a count of ten or more. The antigen is undetermined. Arm-PCR with iRepertoire HTBI primers amplified the CDR3 regions for these TCR beta libraries. TCRdb reanalysed the multiplex PCR reads using MiXCR and keeps one entry per CDR3 protein. There are a few hundred thousand distinct CDR3 sequences in the sample; 12% occur only once, and under 20% lies in the top ten. These data are taken from a study of regulatory T cells in long-lasting Graves disease. As for the study in general: Recently diagnosed Graves' patients had received antithyroid drugs for under 3 months. General observations from the study: Patients with persistent disease showed a bias toward TRBV28, TRBJ1-2 and TRBJ2-5. Because few samples were included, accuracy may have been lower.

Stated time point: newly diagnosed GD, antithyroid drugs for less than 3 months. Researchers made the TCR library from RNA that was extracted from PBMCs. This CDR3 spans 16 amino acids. V shed 7 bases, J shed 7 bases, and the junction held 13 bases outside the gene matches. The germline V gene encodes CDR1 MNHEY and CDR2 SMNVEV (reference sequence). The sample was also reused in another study, on T cells in Graves' hyperthyroidism and ophthalmopathy. From that report: Over 18 months, lack of ophthalmopathy progression marked Graves' hyperthyroidism as stable.

J is TRBJ2-1 and V is TRBV27; 10 nucleotides match TRBD1. The sequences come from peripheral blood mononuclear cells (PBMCs), collected at new diagnosis, from a patient treated with antithyroid drugs. The TCR comes from a woman aged 18-29 years with Graves disease. CDR3 in DNA: TGTGCCAGCAACACAGGCCCGGGACAGGGGTTGAATGAGCAGTTCTTC. Its translation is CASNTGPGQGLNEQFF.